This paragraph covers one T cell receptor (beta chain) sequence. These data originate in a study of blood T cell repertoires in COVID-19. Across the whole study: The study drew acute and convalescent COVID-19 samples from the United States, Italy and Spain. PBMCs, B-cell-depleted T cells, or T cells provided the cDNA or gDNA that made up the material.

Assay: immunoSEQ multiplex PCR; the TCRdb copy retains only in-frame clones and omits some. The data hold hundreds of thousands of clones, with 75% to 90% observed a single time. Seattle-derived patients entered the study during active infection and were followed longitudinally. The material sequenced was peripheral blood. This TCR derives from a woman in her seventies with COVID-19, enrolled during active disease.

The CDR3: CASSPLLTGGNGYTF. In DNA form, the CDR3 reads TGTGCCAGCAGCCCCCTCCTAACAGGGGGTAATGGCTACACCTTC. The chain has TRBV9 and TRBJ1-2, with 8 bases that match TRBD1. V lost 4 bases, J lost 6 bases, and 11 bases stayed unmatched. Germline V gene sequence: CDR1 SGDLS, CDR2 YYNGEE. The CDR3 is 15 amino acids.